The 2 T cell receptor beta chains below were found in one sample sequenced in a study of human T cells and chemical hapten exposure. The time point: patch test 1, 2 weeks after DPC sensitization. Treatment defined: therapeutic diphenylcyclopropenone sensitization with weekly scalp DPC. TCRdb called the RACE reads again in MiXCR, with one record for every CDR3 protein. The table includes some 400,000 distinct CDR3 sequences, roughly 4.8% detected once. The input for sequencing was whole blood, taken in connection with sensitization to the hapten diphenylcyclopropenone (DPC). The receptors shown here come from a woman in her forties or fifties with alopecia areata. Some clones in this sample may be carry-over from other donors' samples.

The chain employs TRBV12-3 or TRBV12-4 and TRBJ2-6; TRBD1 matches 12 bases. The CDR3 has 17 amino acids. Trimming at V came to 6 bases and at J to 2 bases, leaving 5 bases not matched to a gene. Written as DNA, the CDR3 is TGTGCCAGCAGACGTGGGACAGGGGGCGCTGGGGCCAACGTCCTGACTTTC. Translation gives CASRRGTGGAGANVLTF.

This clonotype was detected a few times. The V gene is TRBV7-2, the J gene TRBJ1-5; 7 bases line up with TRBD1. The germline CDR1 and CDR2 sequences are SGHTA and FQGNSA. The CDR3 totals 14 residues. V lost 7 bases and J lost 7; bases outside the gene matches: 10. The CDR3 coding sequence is TGTGCCAGCAACCCGACAGGGATTGACCAGCCCCAGCATTTT. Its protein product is CASNPTGIDQPQHF. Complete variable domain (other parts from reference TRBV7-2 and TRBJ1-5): GAGVSQSPSNKVTEKGKDVELRCDPISGHTALYWYRQSLGQGLEFLIYFQGNSAPDKSGLPSDRFSAERTGGSVSTLTIQRTQQEDSAVYLCASNPTGIDQPQHFGDGTRLSIL.